A single sample gave rise to the 30 T cell receptor beta chains below, sequenced in a study of shared clonotypes between healthy human individuals. Profiling relied on immunoSEQ multiplex PCR, and the TCRdb table lists in-frame clones only, not all of them. The sample lists 2 million to 2.5 million clones, around 90% occurring once. The sequencing sample was made of naive CD4+ T cells from PBMCs. Stated subset: CD45RA+ positively selected. The receptors were gathered from a young man in good health. Some clones in this sample may be carry-over from other donors' samples.

This clone has only one observation. The chain joins TRBV18 to TRBJ2-7, with TRBD1 identical over 7 bases. The CDR3 has 13 residues. J was trimmed by 2 bases and V by 5 bases; bases with no gene match: 3. The germline CDR1 and CDR2 sequences are KGHSH and LQKENI. The CDR3 protein is CASSNRGTYEQYF. CDR3 nucleotide sequence: TGTGCCAGCTCAAACAGGGGAACCTACGAGCAGTACTTC.

This chain links TRBV11-2 with TRBJ2-1; 8 bases are a match to TRBD2. The CDR3 loop spans 15 amino acids. The trim removed 3 bases at V and 9 bases at J, leaving 10 bases unmatched. The germline gives CDR1 SGHAT, CDR2 FQNNGV. Written as DNA, the CDR3 is TGTGCCAGCAGCTTGCCGGGAGGGTTGGGTAGTGAGCAGTTCTTC. Its protein product is CASSLPGGLGSEQFF.

The CDR3 loop is CARSLGGPYEKLFF. CDR3 in DNA: TGTGCCAGAAGCTTGGGAGGACCATACGAAAAACTGTTTTTT. The gene calls are TRBV5-3 and TRBJ1-4; D unresolved. TRBV5-3 is flagged as an ORF with uncertain function. This CDR3 contains 14 residues. V was cut by 0 bases and J by 8 bases, with 11 bases left in between.

This clone was seen only a few times. V gene TRBV30 combines with J gene TRBJ2-5; D not certain. Per the germline V gene, CDR1 is GTSNPN and CDR2 is SVGIG (reference sequence). Deletions cut 4 bases from V and 5 bases from J, with 11 bases between. This CDR3 spans 12 amino acids. The CDR3 DNA reads TGTGCCTGGAAAAGCCCGTCCGAGACCCAGTACTTC. Translating it yields CAWKSPSETQYF.

With respect to this clone: This CDR3 is also generated by other DNA sequences in the sample. The chain uses TRBV28 and TRBJ1-2; D remains unclear. CDR1 and CDR2 from the germline V gene are MDHEN and SYDVKM. This CDR3 spans 13 amino acids. V was trimmed by 5 bases and J by 0 bases, leaving 7 bases between them. CDR3 bases: TGTGCCAGCAGTCCCGGGCCTAACTATGGCTACACCTTC. Its protein product is CASSPGPNYGYTF.

V usage is TRBV5-1 and J usage is TRBJ2-2; TRBD1 matches 7 bases. With V trimmed by 4 bases and J by 4 bases, 13 bases remained unmatched. The germline CDR1 and CDR2 sequences are SGHRS and YFSETQ. The CDR3 is 17 residues long. The CDR3 DNA is TGCGCCAGCAGCCCGGGTCCCGGGACAGCCCTCACCGGGGAGCTGTTTTTT. It is translated as CASSPGPGTALTGELFF.

The V call is TRBV2, the J call TRBJ1-4; maybe TRBD1 (5 bases). Deletions cut 4 bases from V and 7 bases from J, with 16 bases between. The CDR3 loop spans 15 amino acids. Germline CDR1 reads SNHLY; CDR2 reads FYNNEI. The CDR3 sequence is CASSGLVQVFEKLFF. For the CDR3, the DNA is TGTGCCAGCAGTGGACTAGTACAGGTCTTTGAAAAACTGTTTTTT.

The gene calls are TRBV18 and TRBJ1-4, with D hard to call. Trimming shortened V by 3 bases and J by 5 bases, and 13 bases separated the two germline ends. There are 15 residues in the CDR3. Germline CDR1 reads KGHSH; CDR2 reads LQKENI. DNA for the CDR3: TGTGCCAGCTCACCGGGCCGGCCGTCAAATGAAAAACTGTTTTTT. Its protein is CASSPGRPSNEKLFF.

As for this clone: This sample also contains other DNA sequences that code for the same CDR3. The CDR3 nucleotides are TGTGCCAGCAGCTTAGGGCTAAAAGAGACCCAGTACTTC. Protein: CASSLGLKETQYF. This chain links TRBV11-2 with TRBJ2-5; D is undetermined. V lost 1 base to trimming and J lost 3 bases, with 6 bases between them. Germline V gene data show CDR1 as SGHAT and CDR2 as FQNNGV. The CDR3 consists of 13 residues.

This CDR3 is CAISATGRNYGYTF. CDR3 DNA: TGTGCCATCAGTGCGACAGGCCGGAACTATGGCTACACCTTC. V and J are TRBV10-3 and TRBJ1-2; D might be TRBD1 (6 bases). V dropped 4 bases and J dropped 2 bases, with 11 bases sitting between them. Germline lookup yields CDR1 ENHRY and CDR2 SYGVKD. CDR3 length: 14 residues.

The gene calls are TRBV7-9 and TRBJ1-6; 7 bases align to TRBD1. V trimming: 5 bases; J trimming: 10 bases; junction bases outside the gene matches: 8. The CDR3 extends over 14 amino acids. Germline V CDR1 and CDR2: SEHNR, FQNEAQ (reference sequence). The chain's CDR3 is CASSRDRGWSPLHF. The CDR3 coding sequence is TGTGCCAGCAGCCGGGACAGAGGGTGGTCACCCCTCCACTTT.

The CDR3, as DNA: TGTGCCAGCAGAGGAGGGGGACACGGGGAGCTGTTTTTT. This gives the protein CASRGGGHGELFF. The V and J genes are TRBV28 and TRBJ2-2; D possibly matches TRBD1 or TRBD2 (6 bases each). The germline gives CDR1 MDHEN, CDR2 SYDVKM. The CDR3 loop spans 13 amino acids. V was clipped by 6 bases and J by 7 bases, with 12 bases between them.

In regard to this clone: Other DNA sequences from this sample encode an identical CDR3 as well. The chain recombines TRBV20-1 with TRBJ2-7; the D is unclear. V was shortened by 3 bases and J by 4 bases, with 7 bases between the two germline ends. This CDR3 region has 11 residues. Germline-derived CDR1 and CDR2 are DFQATT and SNEGSKA (reference sequence). The CDR3 here is CSARDQYEQYF. In nucleotides, the CDR3 is TGCAGTGCTAGGGACCAGTACGAGCAGTACTTC.

This chain uses TRBV6-1 with TRBJ2-1; D may correspond to TRBD1 or TRBD2 (5 bases each). Between the trimmed V and J ends, which lost 2 bases and 0 bases, there was a span of 20 bases. This CDR3 has 19 residues. CDR1 MNHNS and CDR2 SASEGT come from the germline V gene. The CDR3, as DNA: TGTGCCAGCAGTGAACCCGAGACAGCCTATGGACTCTCCTACAATGAGCAGTTCTTC. Its protein is CASSEPETAYGLSYNEQFF.

The gene calls are TRBV28 and TRBJ2-1; TRBD1 agrees at 7 bases. V shed 2 bases and J 7 bases; nucleotides not matched to a gene: 17. The CDR3 contains 18 residues. CDR1 is MDHEN and CDR2 is SYDVKM in the germline V gene. This chain's CDR3 is CASSLLGDSTPWGNEQFF. CDR3 in DNA: TGTGCCAGCAGTTTACTGGGGGACAGCACGCCTTGGGGTAATGAGCAGTTCTTC.

The chain couples TRBV4-2 to TRBJ2-5; 8 bases map to TRBD2. There are 15 residues in the CDR3. With V trimmed by 4 bases and J by 1 base, 5 bases remained unmatched. Germline CDR1 is LGHNA and CDR2 is YNFKEQ. The DNA of the CDR3 is TGTGCCAGCAGCCCCAACGCGGGAGGCCAAGAGACCCAGTACTTC. It yields the protein CASSPNAGGQETQYF.

The V call is TRBV5-6, the J call TRBJ1-1, with 11 bases aligning to TRBD1. The trim removed 4 bases at V and 6 bases at J, leaving 11 bases unmatched. This CDR3 comprises 16 residues. Germline V gene data show CDR1 as SGHDT and CDR2 as YYEEEE. The chain's CDR3 is CASSRDRGSGIAEAFF. For the CDR3, the DNA is TGTGCCAGCAGCCGGGACAGGGGGTCCGGGATCGCTGAAGCTTTCTTT.

The chain couples TRBV5-4 to TRBJ2-5, with D tentatively TRBD2 (6 bases). Germline-derived CDR1 and CDR2 are SGHNT and YYREEE (reference sequence). This CDR3 comprises 13 residues. Trimming shortened V by 0 bases and J by 4 bases, and 7 bases separated the two germline ends. The CDR3 nucleotides are TGTGCCAGCAGCTTGGGTAGCGGAGAGACCCAGTACTTC. Translating gives CASSLGSGETQYF.

V gene TRBV7-2 combines with J gene TRBJ1-2; D might be TRBD1 (6 bases). CDR3 length: 12 amino acids. Trimming left V 3 bases short and J 7 bases short, with 9 bases between. Germline V gene data show CDR1 as SGHTA and CDR2 as FQGNSA. The CDR3 sequence is CASSFNRVGYTF. The CDR3 DNA sequence: TGTGCCAGCAGCTTTAACAGGGTTGGCTACACCTTC. Full variable domain (missing parts from reference TRBV7-2 and TRBJ1-2): GAGVSQSPSNKVTEKGKDVELRCDPISGHTALYWYRQSLGQGLEFLIYFQGNSAPDKSGLPSDRFSAERTGGSVSTLTIQRTQQEDSAVYLCASSFNRVGYTFGSGTRLTVV.

The chain carries TRBV5-1 and TRBJ2-3; D not certain. CDR3 size: 15 residues. V was pared by 1 base and J by 2 bases, with 11 bases between. CDR1 is SGHRS, CDR2 YFSETQ, per germline. The CDR3 DNA reads TGCGCCAGCAGCTTGCTGCCGAGAGTCACAGATACGCAGTATTTT. It translates to CASSLLPRVTDTQYF.

Regarding this clone: The sample carries other DNA sequences with the same CDR3. This chain connects TRBV7-9 to TRBJ1-1; D not resolved. Trimming shortened V by 5 bases and J by 2 bases, and 9 bases separated the two germline ends. This CDR3 has 13 residues. CDR1 and CDR2 (germline): SEHNR, FQNEAQ (reference sequence). The CDR3 loop is CASSLTSNTEAFF. The CDR3 bases are TGTGCCAGCAGCCTGACAAGTAACACTGAAGCTTTCTTT.

There are a few counts of this clone. The V and J genes are TRBV9 and TRBJ2-1; tentatively, D is TRBD1 or TRBD2 (5 bases each). The V gene lost 2 bases and the J gene lost 0 bases, with 9 bases spanning the gap. Germline V lookup: CDR1 SGDLS, CDR2 YYNGEE. The CDR3 consists of 15 residues. Here the CDR3 reads CASSVYGGSYNEQFF. The CDR3 nucleotides are TGTGCCAGCAGCGTTTATGGGGGCTCCTACAATGAGCAGTTCTTC.

The rearrangement uses TRBV9 and TRBJ2-2; D call uncertain. This CDR3 is 14 amino acids long. V lost 3 bases and J 4 bases, leaving 10 bases between the germline ends. Germline V CDR1 and CDR2: SGDLS, YYNGEE. The CDR3 DNA reads TGTGCCAGCAGCGCCTCTCCCGTCACCGGGGAGCTGTTTTTT. As protein: CASSASPVTGELFF.

J is TRBJ2-6 and V is TRBV7-6; 12 positions match TRBD1. The CDR3 contains 18 residues. From germline, CDR1 is SGHVS and CDR2 FNYEAQ. Trimming cost V 4 bases and J 3 bases; bases outside gene matches: 7. The CDR3 here is CASSSRDRGLFGANVLTF. CDR3 DNA: TGTGCCAGCAGCTCCCGGGACAGGGGGCTTTTTGGGGCCAACGTCCTGACTTTC.

This clone occurred a few times. This sequence joins TRBV5-1 and TRBJ1-2; D perhaps matches TRBD1 (6 bases). The CDR3 runs to 14 residues. Trimming shortened V by 3 bases and J by 8 bases, and 17 bases separated the two germline ends. Germline CDR1 and CDR2: SGHRS and YFSETQ. The DNA of the CDR3 is TGCGCCAGCAGCTCCACGGACAGAAGGTTCGGCTACACCTTC. Encoded protein: CASSSTDRRFGYTF. The full variable domain, rest sourced from reference TRBV5-1 and TRBJ1-2, is KAGVTQTPRYLIKTRGQQVTLSCSPISGHRSVSWYQQTPGQGLQFLFEYFSETQRNKGNFPGRFSGRQFSNSRSEMNVSTLELGDSALYLCASSSTDRRFGYTFGSGTRLTVV.

The chain joins TRBV7-2 to TRBJ1-1; 7 nucleotides align to TRBD1. V shed 1 base and J 5 bases; nucleotides not matched to a gene: 4. The germline V gene encodes CDR1 SGHTA and CDR2 FQGNSA. There are 14 residues in the CDR3. The chain's CDR3 is CASSLVTGKTEAFF. The CDR3 DNA reads as TGTGCCAGCAGCTTAGTGACAGGGAAGACTGAAGCTTTCTTT. The whole variable domain, remainder taken from reference TRBV7-2 and TRBJ1-1, is GAGVSQSPSNKVTEKGKDVELRCDPISGHTALYWYRQSLGQGLEFLIYFQGNSAPDKSGLPSDRFSAERTGGSVSTLTIQRTQQEDSAVYLCASSLVTGKTEAFFGQGTRLTVV.

The V and J genes are TRBV18 and TRBJ2-5, with D possibly matching TRBD2 (6 bases). The CDR3 covers 13 residues. V was clipped by 3 bases and J by 7 bases, with 12 bases between them. The germline V gene encodes CDR1 KGHSH and CDR2 LQKENI. The CDR3 nucleotides read TGTGCCAGCTCACCTGGCATGGGGGGGACCCAGTACTTC. Translating gives CASSPGMGGTQYF. Variable domain in full (rest from reference TRBV18 and TRBJ2-5): NAGVMQNPRHLVRRRGQEARLRCSPMKGHSHVYWYRQLPEEGLKFMVYLQKENIIDESGMPKERFSAEFPKEGPSILRIQQVVRGDSAAYFCASSPGMGGTQYFGPGTRLLVL.

The chain recombines TRBV27 with TRBJ2-1; no definite D call. This CDR3 spans 15 amino acids. V lost 3 bases to trimming and J lost 0 bases, with 9 bases between them. Germline lookup yields CDR1 MNHEY and CDR2 SMNVEV (reference sequence). The CDR3 is CASSLYQSSYNEQFF. CDR3 coding DNA: TGTGCCAGCAGTTTGTATCAGAGCTCCTACAATGAGCAGTTCTTC.

This sequence joins TRBV28 and TRBJ2-5, with 7 bases aligning to TRBD1. The CDR3 is 14 amino acids. Per the germline V gene, CDR1 is MDHEN and CDR2 is SYDVKM. V lost 3 bases, J lost 5 bases, and 6 bases stayed unmatched. CDR3 nucleotides: TGTGCCAGCAGTTTGACAGGGTATGAGGAGACCCAGTACTTC. This sequence encodes CASSLTGYEETQYF.

The CDR3 loop is CASSLVLTGELFF. The CDR3 region has the DNA TGTGCCAGCAGTTTGGTCCTAACCGGGGAGCTGTTTTTT. J is TRBJ2-2 and V is TRBV28; no firm D call. Germline V gives CDR1 MDHEN, CDR2 SYDVKM. V shed 3 bases and J shed 5 bases, with 7 bases lying between them. CDR3 length: 13 residues.